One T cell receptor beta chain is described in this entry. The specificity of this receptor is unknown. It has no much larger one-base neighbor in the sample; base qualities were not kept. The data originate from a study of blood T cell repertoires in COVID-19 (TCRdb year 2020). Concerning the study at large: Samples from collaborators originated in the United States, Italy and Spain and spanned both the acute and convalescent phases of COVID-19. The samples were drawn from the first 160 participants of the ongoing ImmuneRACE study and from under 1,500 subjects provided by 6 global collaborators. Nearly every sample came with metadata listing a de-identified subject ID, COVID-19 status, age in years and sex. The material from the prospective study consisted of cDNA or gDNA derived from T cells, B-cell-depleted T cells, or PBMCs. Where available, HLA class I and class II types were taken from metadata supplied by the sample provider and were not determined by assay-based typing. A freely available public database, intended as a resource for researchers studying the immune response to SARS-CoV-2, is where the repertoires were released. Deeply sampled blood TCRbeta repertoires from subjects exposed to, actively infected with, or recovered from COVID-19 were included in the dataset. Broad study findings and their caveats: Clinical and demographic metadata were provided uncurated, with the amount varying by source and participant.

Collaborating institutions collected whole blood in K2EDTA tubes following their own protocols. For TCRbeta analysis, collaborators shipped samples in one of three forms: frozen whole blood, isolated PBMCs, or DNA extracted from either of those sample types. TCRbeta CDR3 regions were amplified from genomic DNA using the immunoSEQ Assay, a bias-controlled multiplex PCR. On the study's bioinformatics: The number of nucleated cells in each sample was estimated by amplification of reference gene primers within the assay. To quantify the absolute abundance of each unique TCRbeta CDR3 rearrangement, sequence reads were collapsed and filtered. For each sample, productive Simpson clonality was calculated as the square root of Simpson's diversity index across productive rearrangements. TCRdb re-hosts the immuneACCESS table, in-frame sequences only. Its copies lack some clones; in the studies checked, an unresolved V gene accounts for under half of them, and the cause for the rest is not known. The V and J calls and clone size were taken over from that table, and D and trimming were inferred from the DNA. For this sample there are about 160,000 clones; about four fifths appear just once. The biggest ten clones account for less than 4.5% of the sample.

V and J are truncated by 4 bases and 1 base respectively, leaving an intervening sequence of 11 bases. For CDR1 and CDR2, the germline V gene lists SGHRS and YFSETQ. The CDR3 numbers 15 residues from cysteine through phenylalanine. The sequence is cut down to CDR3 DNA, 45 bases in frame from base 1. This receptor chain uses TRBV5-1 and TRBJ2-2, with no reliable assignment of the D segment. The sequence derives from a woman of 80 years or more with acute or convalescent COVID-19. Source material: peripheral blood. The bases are TGCGCCAGCAGCGCGGTGCCGGGGAACACCGGGGAGCTGTTTTTT. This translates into CASSAVPGNTGELFF. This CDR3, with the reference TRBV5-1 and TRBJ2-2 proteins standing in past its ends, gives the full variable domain KAGVTQTPRYLIKTRGQQVTLSCSPISGHRSVSWYQQTPGQGLQFLFEYFSETQRNKGNFPGRFSGRQFSNSRSEMNVSTLELGDSALYLCASSAVPGNTGELFFGEGSRLTVL.